A selection of T cell receptor beta chains follows, all from one sample in a study of response to subunit inactivated influenza vaccine. A single record per CDR3 protein comes from TCRdb applying MiXCR to the RT-PCR reads. This table has approximately 520,000 distinct CDR3 sequences, roughly 23% appearing once. This material consisted of CD4+ T cells sorted from PBMCs, taken about 5 days after vaccination. Source of these receptors: a man between 45 and 60 years old who received an inactivated influenza vaccine. CDR3s include the opening cysteine and the closing phenylalanine or tryptophan. The order of the fields is clone size, J gene, D gene, V gene, CDR3 DNA, CDR3 protein. A D gene is named only where the DNA matches it firmly. The size of a clone is reported for some rows only, either as once, few or many, or as a class for expanded clones.

>.|TRBJ1-4|.|TRBV29-1
TGCAGCGTTGGAAGCAGGGCGGAAAAACTGTTTTTT
CSVGSRAEKLFF
>.|TRBJ2-4|.|TRBV12-3/TRBV12-4
TGTGCCAGCAGTTTTTTTCGGGCAGCGTTAGAAGGAAACATTCAGTACTTC
CASSFFRAALEGNIQYF
>.|TRBJ2-5|TRBD2|TRBV7-7
TGTGCCAGCAGCGGTGGTGTAGCGGGAGTAGAGACCCAGTACTTC
CASSGGVAGVETQYF
>few|TRBJ2-1|.|TRBV7-9
TGTGCCAGCGGCCCAGCCGGGACAAAAGCGTATGAGCAGTTCTTC
CASGPAGTKAYEQFF
>few|TRBJ1-5|.|TRBV12-3/TRBV12-4
TGTGCCAGCAGTTTAGAAGGGGATGGCAATCAGCCCCAGCATTTT
CASSLEGDGNQPQHF
>many|TRBJ2-5|.|TRBV29-1
TGCAGCGTTGGGAACAGACAAGAGACCCAGTACTTC
CSVGNRQETQYF
>.|TRBJ2-5|.|TRBV5-1
TGCGCCAGCAGCTTGTCCGGGACTGTTGAGACCCAGTACTTC
CASSLSGTVETQYF
>few|TRBJ2-2|TRBD1|TRBV2
TGTGCCAGCAGGAATCAACAGGGGGCCGCCGGGGAGCTGTTTTTT
CASRNQQGAAGELFF
>.|TRBJ2-6|TRBD1|TRBV20-1
TGCAGTGCCGGGACAGGGTTTTCTGGGGCCAACGTCCTGACTTTC
CSAGTGFSGANVLTF
>once|TRBJ2-7|.|TRBV20-1
TGCAGTGCTAGAGCTGTCCTCCCTTACGAGCAGTACTTC
CSARAVLPYEQYF
>.|TRBJ1-1|.|TRBV6-2/TRBV6-3
TGTGCCAGCACCAACTCGGCCCCACAGGGTGAAGCTTTCTTT
CASTNSAPQGEAFF
>few|TRBJ2-7|TRBD1|TRBV7-9
TGTGCCAGCAGCTTCCGGACAGGCTGGAACGAGCAGTACTTC
CASSFRTGWNEQYF
>.|TRBJ2-1|TRBD2|TRBV10-3
TGTGCCATCAGAGCGCAAGCGGGACCGGAAAATGAGCAGTTCTTC
CAIRAQAGPENEQFF
>.|TRBJ2-7|.|TRBV10-3
TGTGCCATCAGTGAGTCTCCGGGACGGGGACCCTACGAGCAGTACTTC
CAISESPGRGPYEQYF
>.|TRBJ2-3|TRBD1|TRBV12-3/TRBV12-4
TGTGCCAGCAGTTTAGCGGGACAGAACTCAGATACGCAGTATTTT
CASSLAGQNSDTQYF
>.|TRBJ2-7|.|TRBV6-2/TRBV6-3
TGTGCCAGCAGTTACAGGGACCCCTACGAGCAGTACTTC
CASSYRDPYEQYF
>.|TRBJ2-5|TRBD1|TRBV29-1
TGCAGCGTCGGGGCAGGCACAGGGGGGTCAGAGACCCAGTACTTC
CSVGAGTGGSETQYF
>.|TRBJ2-5|.|TRBV11-2
TGTGCCAGCAGTACCGAACGAGAGACCCAGTACTTC
CASSTERETQYF
>.|TRBJ2-7|.|TRBV6-2/TRBV6-3
TGTGCCAGCAGTTACGGCCTCACCACCGGGAAACGAGGATACGAGCAGTACTTC
CASSYGLTTGKRGYEQYF
>.|TRBJ1-6|.|TRBV4-1
TGCGCCAGCAGCCGGGGCGGGAATTCACCCCTCCACTTT
CASSRGGNSPLHF
>few|TRBJ2-1|TRBD2|TRBV20-1
TGCAGTGCTAGGGTAACTAGCGATGAGCAGTTCTTC
CSARVTSDEQFF
>few|TRBJ2-1|.|TRBV30
TGTGCCTGGAGTGTACGGACCGAGCAGTTCTTC
CAWSVRTEQFF
>many|TRBJ1-6|TRBD1|TRBV7-2
TGTGCCAGCAGCGAGGACAGGGGCCACCCCTATAATTCACCCCTCCACTTT
CASSEDRGHPYNSPLHF
>.|TRBJ1-6|.|TRBV12-3/TRBV12-4
TGTGCCAGCAGCCCTCCGGGTCTTAATTCACCCCTCCACTTT
CASSPPGLNSPLHF
>.|TRBJ2-1|TRBD2|TRBV10-3
TGTGCCATCAGTTTAGCGGGCGTTTACAATGAGCAGTTCTTC
CAISLAGVYNEQFF
>few|TRBJ1-1|.|TRBV5-1
TGCGCCAGGGCAGCCGGGGGGAACACTGAAGCTTTCTTT
CARAAGGNTEAFF
>few|TRBJ2-7|.|TRBV27
TGTGCCAGCAGGAAGGGGACCACCTCCTACGAGCAGTACTTC
CASRKGTTSYEQYF
>few|TRBJ2-1|.|TRBV27
TGTGCCAGCACTTCATTGGGACGGAACAATGAGCAGTTCTTC
CASTSLGRNNEQFF
>.|TRBJ1-1|.|TRBV12-3/TRBV12-4
TGTGCCAGCAGTTTACCGGGGGTGAACACTGAAGCTTTCTTT
CASSLPGVNTEAFF
>few|TRBJ1-1|.|TRBV20-1
TGCAGTGCTTTGACAGAGAAGAACACTGAAGCTTTCTTT
CSALTEKNTEAFF
>.|TRBJ1-2|TRBD1|TRBV7-2
TGTGCCAGCAGCTTGCCCCGATCACAGGGGGCCCAGGGCTACACCTTC
CASSLPRSQGAQGYTF
>few|TRBJ2-1|.|TRBV12-3/TRBV12-4
TGTGCCAGCAGTTTCACCGGGGGCCGCTACAATGAGCAGTTCTTC
CASSFTGGRYNEQFF
>once|TRBJ1-1|TRBD1|TRBV20-1
TGCAGTGCTAGAGAGTCCTTACAGGGGGGACGAGCTTTCTTT
CSARESLQGGRAFF
>few|TRBJ2-7|TRBD1|TRBV9
TGTGCCAGCAGCGTCGGGGCAGGGGGCCTTTACGAGCAGTACTTC
CASSVGAGGLYEQYF
>few|TRBJ1-2|.|TRBV5-5
TGTGCCAGCAGCTTAGCGAGAGATAACTATGGCTACACCTTC
CASSLARDNYGYTF
>many|TRBJ1-1|.|TRBV5-1
TGCGCCAGCAGCACCAGGGGTGTTCAAACTGAAGCTTTCTTT
CASSTRGVQTEAFF
>.|TRBJ1-1|TRBD1|TRBV20-1
TGCAGTGCGCCGGGACAGATAAGATCTGAAGCTTTCTTT
CSAPGQIRSEAFF
>few|TRBJ2-1|.|TRBV20-1
TGCAGTGCGACCCTATCGTTCACCTCCTACAATGAGCAGTTCTTC
CSATLSFTSYNEQFF
>.|TRBJ2-1|.|TRBV11-2
TGTGCCAGCAGCTTAAGAGGCGCTACGCCCTACAATGAGCAGTTCTTC
CASSLRGATPYNEQFF
>.|TRBJ1-1|.|TRBV29-1
TGCAGCGTCGAATACCGGGCGGACACTGAAGCTTTCTTT
CSVEYRADTEAFF
>.|TRBJ1-6|TRBD1|TRBV5-1
TGCGCCAGCAGCTTGGAGTGGACAGGGGTCTCACCCCTCCACTTT
CASSLEWTGVSPLHF
>.|TRBJ2-7|.|TRBV7-2
TGTGCCAGCAGCTTAGTCGGCCGGGACTGGGACGAGCAGTACTTC
CASSLVGRDWDEQYF
>.|TRBJ2-7|.|TRBV4-2
TGTGCCAGCAGCCAAGCCCAGAGCCAGAAGGGCTACGAGCAGTACTTC
CASSQAQSQKGYEQYF
>.|TRBJ2-1|TRBD1|TRBV5-5
TGTGCCAGCAGCTTGGTACAGGGGTACAATGAGCAGTTCTTC
CASSLVQGYNEQFF
>.|TRBJ2-5|.|TRBV14
TGTGCCAGCAGCCAGCACGGGGGACGGCGCCAAGAGACCCAGTACTTC
CASSQHGGRRQETQYF
>.|TRBJ1-2|.|TRBV6-1
TGTGCCAGCAGTCGCCAAGACAGGAGCTATGGCTACACCTTC
CASSRQDRSYGYTF
>.|TRBJ2-1|TRBD2|TRBV9
TGTGCCAGCAGCGTAGGGGGACTAGCGGGAGACAATGAGCAGTTCTTC
CASSVGGLAGDNEQFF
>few|TRBJ2-6|TRBD2|TRBV11-2
TGTGCCAGCAGCTTAGATCGGGGGGGGTTTGGGGCCAACGTCCTGACTTTC
CASSLDRGGFGANVLTF